Presented here are 10 T cell receptor beta chains from one specimen sequenced in a study of T cell changes during pregnancy in multiple sclerosis. Generated by immunoSEQ multiplex PCR, the TCRdb table keeps only in-frame clones and is missing some. The sample consists of some 80,000 clones, 90% to 95% of them appearing once. The sequenced sample was peripheral blood, obtained before pregnancy. The receptors were sampled from a female donor with multiple sclerosis, enrolled in a pregnancy study.

The chain combines TRBV10-3 with TRBJ2-6; 8 nucleotides align to TRBD1. The CDR3 consists of 15 residues. Germline trimming cut 5 bases from V and 2 bases from J; bases unmatched to any gene: 2. Germline V gene lookup returns CDR1 ENHRY and CDR2 SYGVKD. The CDR3 region has the DNA TGTGCCATCAGTCCGGGACAGGCTGGGGCCAACGTCCTGACTTTC. Residues: CAISPGQAGANVLTF.

There are a few counts of this clone. J is TRBJ1-1 and V is TRBV5-4, with no clear D. The CDR3 totals 14 residues. Germline CDR1 and CDR2: SGHNT and YYREEE (reference sequence). The V end was cut by 4 bases, the J end by 2 bases, with 12 bases between. CDR3 in amino acids: CASSNPGQNTEAFF. DNA of the CDR3: TGTGCCAGCAGCAATCCTGGGCAAAACACTGAAGCTTTCTTT.

The rearrangement uses TRBV23-1 and TRBJ2-3, with no clear D. TRBV23-1 is placed among ORFs of uncertain function. Trimming took 1 base from V and 4 from J, leaving 12 bases between them. The CDR3 extends over 15 amino acids. The DNA for the CDR3 is TGCGCCAGCAGTCAATACGAGTTGTGCCCAGATACGCAGTATTTT. Protein product: CASSQYELCPDTQYF.

The V and J genes are TRBV10-1 and TRBJ2-3; the D gene is possibly TRBD2 (6 bases). CDR1 and CDR2 from the germline V gene are WNHNN and SYGVQD (reference sequence). This CDR3 has 15 residues. Trimming pared 7 bases from V and 0 bases from J, leaving 14 bases between. The CDR3 is CASMEGLASTDTQYF. CDR3 coding DNA: TGCGCCAGCATGGAGGGATTGGCTAGCACAGATACGCAGTATTTT.

The gene calls are TRBV29-1 and TRBJ2-1; 10 nucleotides match TRBD2. Trimming took 6 bases from V and 2 from J; bases not matched to a gene: 4. Germline V lookup: CDR1 SQVTM, CDR2 ANQGSEA. This CDR3 has 14 residues. This CDR3 reads CSVVAGGTYNEQFF. The DNA for the CDR3 is TGCAGCGTCGTAGCGGGAGGTACCTACAATGAGCAGTTCTTC.

The rearrangement links TRBV5-1 to TRBJ2-1; D remains unclear. Trimming pared 6 bases from V and 2 bases from J, leaving 12 bases between. The germline CDR1 and CDR2 sequences are SGHRS and YFSETQ. The CDR3 totals 14 residues. CDR3 in DNA: TGCGCCAGCAACGGAGCCCCCACCTACAATGAGCAGTTCTTC. This gives the protein CASNGAPTYNEQFF.

This chain links TRBV4-1 with TRBJ1-2, with a weak D call TRBD1 (5 bases). CDR1 MGHRA and CDR2 YSYEKL come from the germline V gene. V dropped 0 bases and J dropped 4 bases, with 12 bases sitting between them. The CDR3 runs 15 residues. CDR3 amino acids: CASSQDAGLFYGYTF. The CDR3 bases are TGCGCCAGCAGCCAAGACGCAGGGTTGTTCTATGGCTACACCTTC.

The chain couples TRBV4-2 to TRBJ1-1; D might be TRBD1 (5 bases). The CDR3 consists of 17 residues. The V gene lost 4 bases and the J gene lost 0 bases, with 18 bases spanning the gap. The germline gives CDR1 LGHNA, CDR2 YNFKEQ. The CDR3 protein is CASSPLGGISMNTEAFF. The DNA for the CDR3 is TGTGCCAGCAGCCCCCTCGGGGGGATCAGCATGAACACTGAAGCTTTCTTT.

The rearrangement joins TRBV4-1 to TRBJ2-5; 7 bases are shared with TRBD1. Germline values: CDR1 MGHRA, CDR2 YSYEKL. V was pared by 3 bases and J by 2 bases, with 18 bases of the junction left unmatched. The CDR3 contains 19 residues. The CDR3 DNA follows: TGCGCCAGCAGCCAGGCCCCCGGGACAGCCCTATCTTCTCAAGAGACCCAGTACTTC. This sequence encodes CASSQAPGTALSSQETQYF.

The chain uses TRBV30 and TRBJ1-6, with D possibly matching TRBD1 (6 bases). Germline values: CDR1 GTSNPN, CDR2 SVGIG (reference sequence). The CDR3 is 17 amino acids. V lost 6 bases and J lost 0, with 18 bases in between. The CDR3 nucleotides are TGTGCCTGCAGTTGGACAGCCGGAAGCTCCTATAATTCACCCCTCCACTTT. Its translation: CACSWTAGSSYNSPLHF.